One and the same sample provided the 26 T cell receptor beta chains below, sequenced in a study of T-cell reconstitution after alpha-beta-depleted transplantation in children. The library targeted TCRbeta and was prepared with unique molecular identifiers. TCRdb redid the calling of the PCR reads with MiXCR, one entry per CDR3 protein. The table includes 900,000 or so distinct CDR3 sequences, 16% detected once. The sequencing used PBMCs, mostly from graft donor cells, collected 360 days after TCRalphabeta/CD19-depleted stem cell transplant. The receptors shown here come from a male patient aged 10 to 17 who had a stem cell transplant for acute lymphoblastic leukemia, so the T cells may come from the graft donor.

The chain joins TRBV12-3 or TRBV12-4 to TRBJ1-2, with D unclear. This CDR3 spans 10 amino acids. Trimming pared 6 bases from V and 4 bases from J, leaving 3 bases between. CDR3 bases: TGTGCCAGCAGCGGCTATGGCTACACCTTC. Translation: CASSGYGYTF.

The CDR3 DNA sequence: TGTGCCAGCAGAGATTGGTGGCAGGGGAGAGAGACCCAGTACTTC. It codes for CASRDWWQGRETQYF. The chain links TRBV11-2 to TRBJ2-5; D perhaps matches TRBD1 (6 bases). V was cut by 6 bases and J by 4 bases, with 18 bases left in between. This CDR3 spans 15 amino acids. Germline assignment: CDR1 SGHAT and CDR2 FQNNGV.

This rearrangement joins TRBV5-1 to TRBJ2-3; D not certain. V gave up 3 bases and J gave up 2 bases, with 10 bases separating them. The CDR3 is made up of 14 amino acids. Germline loops: CDR1 SGHRS, CDR2 YFSETQ. The CDR3 loop is CASSSITPTDTQYF. The CDR3, as DNA: TGCGCCAGCAGCTCTATCACGCCCACAGATACGCAGTATTTT.

The CDR3 nucleotides are TGTGCCAGCAGTGAACTGGACAGGGGAGCGGGCGAGCAGTACTTC. Translation gives CASSELDRGAGEQYF. This chain connects TRBV6-4 to TRBJ2-7; 9 nucleotides match TRBD1. The germline V gene encodes CDR1 MRHNA and CDR2 SNTAGT. The junction had 9 bases not matched to a gene; V was cut back by 3 bases and J by 6 bases. The CDR3 runs 15 residues.

The chain joins TRBV2 to TRBJ2-5; tentatively, D is TRBD1 (5 bases). CDR1 and CDR2 from the germline V gene are SNHLY and FYNNEI. The CDR3 sequence is 16 residues long. Trimming took 4 bases from V and 9 from J, leaving 24 bases between them. The CDR3 DNA sequence: TGTGCCAGCAGTGCCAGAACAGGCACACCAAGAAGGCCCCAGTACTTC. It yields the protein CASSARTGTPRRPQYF.

V gene TRBV2 combines with J gene TRBJ2-1; 7 bases map to TRBD2. J gave up 8 bases and V 6 bases, and 7 bases lay outside the gene matches. The CDR3 covers 13 residues. The germline gives CDR1 SNHLY, CDR2 FYNNEI. CDR3 sequence reads: CASRREASDEQFF. CDR3 sequence (DNA): TGTGCCAGCAGACGGGAGGCCTCAGATGAGCAGTTCTTC.

The chain combines TRBV13 with TRBJ2-5; the D is unclear. V dropped 3 bases and J dropped 2 bases, with 10 bases sitting between them. This CDR3 is 14 amino acids long. Germline CDR1 is PRHDT and CDR2 is FYEKMQ (reference sequence). The CDR3 sequence: CASSFPTLQETQYF. In DNA, the CDR3 is TGTGCCAGCAGCTTTCCGACATTGCAAGAGACCCAGTACTTC.

This clonotype occurred a few times. The chain joins TRBV12-3 or TRBV12-4 to TRBJ2-1; 9 nucleotides agree with TRBD1. Losses at the gene ends were 5 bases for V and 14 bases for J; bases not matched to a gene: 7. The CDR3 extends over 12 amino acids. CDR3 bases: TGTGCCAGCAGTACTCCGGGACAGGGCGAGTTCTTC. Translated, it gives CASSTPGQGEFF.

This clonotype has a handful of counts. The J gene is TRBJ2-3, the V gene TRBV20-1; weak D call: TRBD2 (6 bases). The germline V gene encodes CDR1 DFQATT and CDR2 SNEGSKA (reference sequence). V was trimmed by 5 bases and J by 4 bases, leaving 16 bases between them. CDR3 size: 14 residues. The CDR3 reads CSARAGGTPDTQYF. The CDR3, as DNA: TGCAGTGCTCGGGCCGGGGGAACCCCAGATACGCAGTATTTT.

This clonotype was detected only a few times. The V gene is TRBV27, the J gene TRBJ1-1; 9 bases fit TRBD1. Germline V lookup: CDR1 MNHEY, CDR2 SMNVEV (reference sequence). V lost 6 bases to trimming and J lost 5 bases; unmatched junction nucleotides: 7. The length of the CDR3 is 14 residues. The CDR3 region is CASRSGTGLTEAFF. As DNA, the CDR3 is TGTGCCAGCAGGTCAGGGACAGGGCTTACTGAAGCTTTCTTT.

This clonotype was counted only a few times. The genes are TRBV20-1 and TRBJ2-1; possibly TRBD2 for D (6 bases). CDR1 is DFQATT and CDR2 is SNEGSKA in the germline V gene (reference sequence). Deletions cut 8 bases from V and 1 base from J, with 15 bases between. CDR3 length: 14 residues. The CDR3 bases are TGCAGTACCCCGGGACTCTTTTCCTACAATGAGCAGTTCTTC. This sequence encodes CSTPGLFSYNEQFF.

This rearrangement joins TRBV12-3 or TRBV12-4 to TRBJ1-1; 7 bases align to TRBD1. Trimming cost V 5 bases and J 7 bases; bases outside gene matches: 7. The CDR3 runs to 13 residues. CDR3 bases: TGTGCCAGCAGTCCGAGACAGGGAGGTGAAGCTTTCTTT. Residues: CASSPRQGGEAFF.

The J gene is TRBJ2-3, the V gene TRBV7-8; no firm D call. This CDR3 spans 15 amino acids. Germline V gives CDR1 SGHVS, CDR2 FQNEAQ. Trimming removed 4 bases from V and 0 bases from J, with 11 bases in between. The CDR3 region has the DNA TGTGCCAGCAGCTCATCCCGGGCCAGCACAGATACGCAGTATTTT. Amino acids: CASSSSRASTDTQYF.

This clonotype was recorded many times. The chain carries TRBV5-1 and TRBJ2-1, with TRBD1 matching over 8 bases. V lost 3 bases, J lost 10 bases, and 9 bases stayed unmatched. This CDR3 comprises 14 residues. Looked up from germline, CDR1 is SGHRS and CDR2 is YFSETQ. In DNA form, the CDR3 reads TGCGCCAGCAGCTCCCGGACAGGGAGTAACGAGCAGTTCTTC. This sequence encodes CASSSRTGSNEQFF.

This clonotype was detected once. An end of the junction does not agree with germline; a read error may underlie this. This chain connects TRBV11-1 to TRBJ2-7; 9 positions agree with TRBD1. CDR3 length: 16 amino acids. CDR1 SGHAT and CDR2 FQDESV come from the germline V gene (reference sequence). CDR3 bases: TGTGCCAGCAGCATAGCTCCGGGACAGGGTCCCTACGAGCAGTACTTC. It encodes CASSIAPGQGPYEQYF.

This clonotype was detected a few times. This sequence joins TRBV20-1 and TRBJ2-7, with 11 bases matching TRBD2. The junction had 2 bases not matched to a gene; V was cut back by 7 bases and J by 6 bases. The germline V gene encodes CDR1 DFQATT and CDR2 SNEGSKA (reference sequence). This CDR3 comprises 11 residues. CDR3 protein: CSVLAGGEQYF. CDR3 nucleotides: TGCAGTGTGCTAGCGGGAGGCGAGCAGTACTTC.

This clonotype was observed a few times. The genes are TRBV20-1 and TRBJ2-7; 13 nucleotides line up with TRBD2. The CDR3 covers 15 residues. In germline, CDR1 is DFQATT, CDR2 SNEGSKA (reference sequence). After removal of 6 bases from V and 6 bases from J, the junction contained 11 bases not matched to a gene. The CDR3 DNA follows: TGCAGTGCCGGGACTAGCGGGACCTCCAGATCCGAGCAGTACTTC. This codes for CSAGTSGTSRSEQYF.

The genes are TRBV3-1 and TRBJ1-2; TRBD1 aligns across 8 bases. CDR3 length: 17 amino acids. Trimming removed 3 bases from V and 2 bases from J; junction bases left unmatched: 11. CDR1 is LGHDT, CDR2 YNNKEL, per germline (reference sequence). This CDR3 reads CASSQGLQGEYNYGYTF. In DNA form, the CDR3 reads TGTGCCAGCAGCCAGGGATTACAGGGGGAATACAACTATGGCTACACCTTC.

This chain uses TRBV5-1 with TRBJ2-5; TRBD2 might be the D (5 bases). This CDR3 spans 13 amino acids. Germline V gene data show CDR1 as SGHRS and CDR2 as YFSETQ. The ends were cut back, 5 bases at V and 1 base at J, with 9 bases in the middle. CDR3 in DNA: TGCGCCAGCAGGGTCGGGGTCCAAGAGACCCAGTACTTC. This codes for CASRVGVQETQYF.

This clonotype has at least ten counts. The chain joins TRBV12-3 or TRBV12-4 to TRBJ2-2; D is uncertain. The ends were cut back, 5 bases at V and 4 bases at J, with 8 bases in the middle. The CDR3 has 13 amino acids. The CDR3 sequence is CASSPGPTGELFF. For the CDR3, the DNA is TGTGCCAGCAGTCCTGGACCCACCGGGGAGCTGTTTTTT.

The chain uses TRBV11-1 and TRBJ2-5, with a weak D call TRBD1 (6 bases). Trimming removed 0 bases at V and 3 bases at J, with 23 bases between. CDR3 length: 19 amino acids. Germline loops: CDR1 SGHAT, CDR2 FQDESV (reference sequence). The CDR3 DNA reads TGTGCCAGCAGCTTAGCCTTCCTCATAGACGACAGGTCGAAAGAGACCCAGTACTTC. Protein: CASSLAFLIDDRSKETQYF.

This clonotype was found a few times. This rearrangement joins TRBV5-4 to TRBJ1-6; tentative D call: TRBD1 (5 bases). This CDR3 spans 19 amino acids. The germline V gene has CDR1 SGHNT and CDR2 YYREEE (reference sequence). The ends were cut back, 0 bases at V and 0 bases at J, with 16 bases in the middle. CDR3 in DNA: TGTGCCAGCAGCTTGGTGGTCCTGGACATTAGCTCCTATAATTCACCCCTCCACTTT. Its protein is CASSLVVLDISSYNSPLHF.

The J gene is TRBJ2-2, the V gene TRBV5-1; D is unclear. Trimming took off 1 base at V and 5 bases at J, with 12 bases between the two ends. The CDR3 totals 15 residues. The V gene's germline CDR1 is SGHRS and CDR2 YFSETQ. The CDR3 sequence: CASSLMDPRTGELFF. The CDR3, as DNA: TGCGCCAGCAGCTTGATGGACCCAAGGACCGGGGAGCTGTTTTTT.

CDR3 loop: CACMSQRGNEQFF. Here the CDR3 DNA reads TGTGCTTGTATGTCCCAGAGGGGCAATGAGCAGTTCTTC. The rearrangement links TRBV18 to TRBJ2-1; D possibly uses TRBD1 or TRBD2 (5 bases each). CDR3 length: 13 amino acids. Germline values: CDR1 KGHSH, CDR2 LQKENI.

This clonotype has just one count. CDR3 sequence reads: CASRWEGLEAFF. CDR3 nucleotides: TGTGCCAGCAGATGGGAGGGCCTTGAAGCTTTCTTT. V and J are TRBV12-3 or TRBV12-4 and TRBJ1-1, with D hard to call. The CDR3 loop spans 12 amino acids. V shed 6 bases and J shed 7 bases, with 12 bases lying between them.

A few counts support this clonotype. The rearrangement uses TRBV2 and TRBJ2-7; 10 nucleotides match TRBD2. J was trimmed by 7 bases and V by 1 base; bases with no gene match: 10. From germline, CDR1 is SNHLY and CDR2 FYNNEI. This CDR3 has 16 residues. CDR3 nucleotide sequence: TGTGCCAGCAGTGAAGTGTGGGCTAGCGGGAGTCTTGAGCAGTACTTC. It encodes CASSEVWASGSLEQYF.